These 29 T cell receptor beta chains originate from one sample sequenced in a study of post-analysis software for immune sequencing data. Broader study findings: Higher frequency in patients than in controls was seen for five TRBV segments, with TRBV5-6, TRBV5-1 and TRBV20-1 among them.

Antigen specificity for these receptors is unknown. Carried by the TCR beta cDNA libraries were unique molecular identifiers. TCRdb processed the PCR reads anew with MiXCR; each CDR3 protein has one entry. The data contain about 620,000 distinct CDR3 sequences, about 40% of them seen just once; the ten biggest clones take up 1.5% to 2%. Sequencing was done on a sample of blood. The source of these receptors is a girl between 5 and 17 years old with multiple sclerosis.

This clonotype was detected only a few times. The chain combines TRBV9 with TRBJ2-3, with a possible D match to TRBD2 (5 bases). Germline CDR1 is SGDLS and CDR2 is YYNGEE. V was trimmed by 4 bases and J by 1 base, leaving 19 bases between them. This CDR3 is built from 17 residues. This CDR3 reads CASSPRRKALGTDTQYF. CDR3 coding DNA: TGTGCCAGCAGCCCCAGGAGGAAGGCGCTTGGCACAGATACGCAGTATTTT.

This clonotype was detected many times. The chain's CDR3 is CASSLETGAVGEQYF. CDR3 DNA: TGCGCCAGCAGCTTGGAAACAGGGGCCGTTGGCGAGCAGTACTTC. This chain joins TRBV5-1 and TRBJ2-7, with 7 bases identical to TRBD1. V was clipped by 0 bases and J by 6 bases; unmatched bases: 9. CDR1 and CDR2 from the germline V gene are SGHRS and YFSETQ. The CDR3 covers 15 residues.

The chain links TRBV11-2 to TRBJ1-4; D perhaps matches TRBD1 (6 bases). Germline V gives CDR1 SGHAT, CDR2 FQNNGV. The CDR3 is 13 residues long. Trimming removed 4 bases at V and 8 bases at J, with 11 bases between. CDR3 sequence: CASSWGPGEKLFF. The CDR3 nucleotides are TGTGCCAGCAGCTGGGGGCCCGGAGAAAAACTGTTTTTT.

The rearrangement uses TRBV11-2 and TRBJ2-7; TRBD2 might be the D (6 bases). The CDR3 runs 14 residues. Germline values: CDR1 SGHAT, CDR2 FQNNGV. Trimming pared 5 bases from V and 4 bases from J, leaving 15 bases between. The CDR3 here is CASSPGDGSYEQYF. In nucleotides, the CDR3 is TGTGCCAGCAGCCCGGGGGACGGGAGTTACGAGCAGTACTTC.

J is TRBJ1-1 and V is TRBV10-3; D gene unclear. Trimming cost V 4 bases and J 1 base, with 7 bases left between them. This CDR3 is built from 13 residues. CDR1 is ENHRY, CDR2 SYGVKD, per germline. The chain's CDR3 is CAISVGGNTEAFF. In nucleotides, the CDR3 is TGTGCCATCAGTGTGGGCGGGAACACTGAAGCTTTCTTT.

The chain links TRBV4-1 to TRBJ2-7; a possible D gene is TRBD1 (6 bases). The CDR3 sequence is 14 residues long. With 3 bases removed from V and 5 bases from J, the gap between germline ends came to 14 bases. Germline-derived CDR1 and CDR2 are MGHRA and YSYEKL. The CDR3 is CASSQPTGSNEQYF. CDR3 bases: TGCGCCAGCAGCCAGCCTACAGGGTCCAACGAGCAGTACTTC.

V and J are TRBV3-1 and TRBJ2-7; 11 bases are shared with TRBD2. J gave up 7 bases and V 5 bases, and 7 bases lay outside the gene matches. CDR1 and CDR2 from the germline V gene are LGHDT and YNNKEL (reference sequence). The CDR3 extends over 14 amino acids. The CDR3 DNA is TGTGCCAGCAGCGCACTAGCGGGAGAGGGGGAGCAGTACTTC. Residues: CASSALAGEGEQYF.

This chain connects TRBV29-1 to TRBJ2-6, with D tentatively TRBD1 (5 bases). Trimming took off 1 base at V and 0 bases at J, with 13 bases between the two ends. The CDR3 spans 17 residues. The germline CDR1 and CDR2 sequences are SQVTM and ANQGSEA. The CDR3 DNA is TGCAGCGTTGAAGTCCACAGGAAGGTCTCTGGGGCCAACGTCCTGACTTTC. Translation: CSVEVHRKVSGANVLTF.

V and J are TRBV6-5 and TRBJ1-2; tentative D call: TRBD1 (5 bases). Looked up from germline, CDR1 is MNHEY and CDR2 is SVGAGI. This CDR3 comprises 14 residues. Trimming cost V 4 bases and J 2 bases, with 11 bases left between them. The CDR3 region has the DNA TGTGCCAGCAGTTCCTGGGGCACGAACTATGGCTACACCTTC. Translated: CASSSWGTNYGYTF.

V is TRBV12-3 or TRBV12-4 and J is TRBJ1-1; D possibly corresponds to TRBD1 (5 bases). The CDR3 length is 13 residues. With 2 bases removed from V and 8 bases from J, the gap between germline ends came to 12 bases. In DNA form, the CDR3 reads TGTGCCAGCAGTTTAAGGAGGGGAGGGGAAGCTTTCTTT. Translation gives CASSLRRGGEAFF.

This chain joins TRBV27 and TRBJ1-2; D gene ambiguous. The CDR3 contains 17 residues. Per germline, CDR1 MNHEY and CDR2 SMNVEV (reference sequence). With 4 bases removed from V and 7 bases from J, the gap between germline ends came to 25 bases. DNA of the CDR3: TGTGCCAGCAGTTCCAATCGTCTAAAGCACACAGTGGGTGGCTACACCTTC. It is translated as CASSSNRLKHTVGGYTF.

This sequence joins TRBV7-2 and TRBJ2-7; D gene uncertain. The CDR3 runs to 13 residues. The germline V gene encodes CDR1 SGHTA and CDR2 FQGNSA. Trimming removed 0 bases from V and 5 bases from J, with 8 bases in between. CDR3 sequence (DNA): TGTGCCAGCAGCTTAGCACCATCCCACGAGCAGTACTTC. It translates to CASSLAPSHEQYF.

The chain combines TRBV5-1 with TRBJ1-6; 10 bases are shared with TRBD1. J lost 7 bases, V lost 0 bases, and 4 bases had no gene match. Germline lookup yields CDR1 SGHRS and CDR2 YFSETQ. The CDR3 is made up of 16 amino acids. CDR3 sequence (DNA): TGCGCCAGCAGCTTGGGACAGGGGGCTTTGAATTCACCCCTCCACTTT. Translating it yields CASSLGQGALNSPLHF.

This clonotype was seen more than once but under ten times. The chain couples TRBV6-6 to TRBJ2-7; D unresolved. V was clipped by 7 bases and J by 0 bases, with 4 bases between them. This CDR3 spans 11 amino acids. Germline V gene sequence: CDR1 MNHNY, CDR2 SVGAGI (reference sequence). Here the CDR3 reads CASTTSYEQYF. As DNA, the CDR3 is TGTGCCAGCACCACCTCCTACGAGCAGTACTTC.

The V call is TRBV5-1, the J call TRBJ2-3; no clear D gene. Per the germline V gene, CDR1 is SGHRS and CDR2 is YFSETQ. V dropped 2 bases and J dropped 3 bases, with 13 bases sitting between them. The CDR3 extends over 15 amino acids. For the CDR3, the DNA is TGCGCCAGCAGCTTCAACCAGGTCGTGACAGATACGCAGTATTTT. This codes for CASSFNQVVTDTQYF.

This clonotype was observed a handful of times. V is TRBV12-3 or TRBV12-4 and J is TRBJ2-1; D is undetermined. This CDR3 region has 15 residues. Deletions cut 3 bases from V and 1 base from J, with 10 bases between. The CDR3 sequence: CASSFPRKSYNEQFF. CDR3 bases: TGTGCCAGCAGTTTTCCCAGGAAATCCTACAATGAGCAGTTCTTC.

Of note for this clonotype: At one of its ends the junction is not consistent with the germline gene, which may arise from a read error. The chain links TRBV4-1 to TRBJ2-7, with TRBD1 as a possible D gene (6 bases). The CDR3 totals 14 residues. Looked up from germline, CDR1 is MGHRA and CDR2 is YSYEKL. The CDR3 here is CASSQPGQVYERYF. For the CDR3, the DNA is TGCGCCAGCAGCCAACCGGGACAAGTCTACGAGCGGTACTTC.

The chain carries TRBV10-3 and TRBJ1-5; 7 bases line up with TRBD1. V gave up 0 bases and J gave up 6 bases; unmatched junction bases: 5. In germline, CDR1 is ENHRY, CDR2 SYGVKD. This CDR3 is built from 15 residues. CDR3 residues: CAISESETGSQPQHF. The CDR3 nucleotides read TGTGCCATCAGTGAGTCTGAGACAGGGAGTCAGCCCCAGCATTTT.

This rearrangement joins TRBV11-2 to TRBJ2-4; D remains ambiguous. With 6 bases removed from V and 0 bases from J, the gap between germline ends came to 15 bases. The CDR3 totals 16 residues. CDR1 is SGHAT and CDR2 is FQNNGV in the germline V gene. Written as DNA, the CDR3 is TGTGCCAGCAGAACAACAGTCCTGGTAGCCAAAAACATTCAGTACTTC. Protein: CASRTTVLVAKNIQYF.

V and J are TRBV7-8 and TRBJ1-5; D is ambiguous. Trimming left V 2 bases short and J 0 bases short, with 11 bases between. Germline CDR1 and CDR2: SGHVS and FQNEAQ. CDR3 size: 16 residues. For the CDR3, the DNA is TGTGCCAGCAGCTTACTCGGGCGGGATAGCAATCAGCCCCAGCATTTT. It specifies CASSLLGRDSNQPQHF.

About this clonotype itself: The junction does not match germline at one end; this may be a read error. V usage is TRBV12-3 or TRBV12-4 and J usage is TRBJ1-1, with TRBD1 as a possible D gene (6 bases). The CDR3 length is 14 residues. CDR3 bases: TGTGTCAGCAAAATTGAACAGGGTGGCACTGAAGCTTTCTTT. The encoded protein is CVSKIEQGGTEAFF.

A few counts support this clonotype. The V and J genes are TRBV7-9 and TRBJ2-1, with 9 bases aligning to TRBD2. The CDR3 has 15 amino acids. The germline gives CDR1 SEHNR, CDR2 FQNEAQ (reference sequence). V trimming: 2 bases; J trimming: 9 bases; junction bases outside the gene matches: 8. CDR3 residues: CASSLRLAGWIEQFF. The CDR3 DNA reads as TGTGCCAGCAGCTTAAGGCTAGCGGGATGGATTGAGCAGTTCTTC.

The chain employs TRBV29-1 and TRBJ1-2; D unclear. This CDR3 has 15 amino acids. Germline assignment: CDR1 SQVTM and CDR2 ANQGSEA. Trimming removed 7 bases at V and 2 bases at J, with 20 bases between. The CDR3 loop reads CSAIVTREPNYGYTF. The CDR3 nucleotides read TGCAGCGCGATAGTAACTCGGGAGCCAAACTATGGCTACACCTTC.

This chain uses TRBV6-6 with TRBJ2-5; 10 nucleotides agree with TRBD1. The J call is in doubt because the DNA end fits TRBJ2-7 better. The V gene's germline CDR1 is MNHNY and CDR2 SVGAGI (reference sequence). This CDR3 region has 15 residues. CDR3 amino acids: CASSASGQGYDEQYF. CDR3 nucleotide sequence: TGTGCCAGCAGTGCATCGGGACAGGGGTATGACGAGCAGTACTTC.

The chain employs TRBV27 and TRBJ1-2; the match to TRBD1 covers 7 bases. This CDR3 comprises 15 residues. The ends lost 2 bases at V and 8 bases at J; junction bases unmatched: 11. Looked up from germline, CDR1 is MNHEY and CDR2 is SMNVEV (reference sequence). The CDR3 DNA follows: TGTGCCAGCAGTTTAAACCGGGACAGCCCCTACGGCTACACCTTC. Translating it yields CASSLNRDSPYGYTF.

This clonotype appeared a few times. The chain combines TRBV4-1 with TRBJ2-7, with D uncertain. The V and J ends lost 1 base and 0 bases respectively, with 10 bases between them. Per germline, CDR1 MGHRA and CDR2 YSYEKL. CDR3 size: 15 residues. The CDR3 coding sequence is TGCGCCAGCAGCCAAGTGGGCGCGAGCTCCTACGAGCAGTACTTC. Translated, it gives CASSQVGASSYEQYF.

CDR3 protein: CASSAGLAGGSASYNEQFF. The CDR3 bases are TGTGCCAGCAGCGCCGGACTAGCGGGAGGCTCGGCGTCCTACAATGAGCAGTTCTTC. The J gene is TRBJ2-1, the V gene TRBV9; TRBD2 matches 14 bases. CDR3 size: 19 residues. CDR1 and CDR2 from the germline V gene are SGDLS and YYNGEE. With 3 bases clipped from V and 1 base from J, the junction kept 9 bases outside the gene matches.

This clonotype was counted between two and nine times. The CDR3 nucleotides are TGCGCCAGCAGCCAAGAGACAGGGGGAGCAGAGACCCAGTACTTC. Its translation: CASSQETGGAETQYF. The chain has TRBV4-1 and TRBJ2-5, with TRBD1 matching over 9 bases. Trimming took 0 bases from V and 4 from J; bases not matched to a gene: 3. The CDR3 spans 15 residues. In germline, CDR1 is MGHRA, CDR2 YSYEKL.

J is TRBJ1-2 and V is TRBV11-2; D is unclear. Trimming took 2 bases from V and 2 from J, leaving 3 bases between them. The CDR3 consists of 12 residues. The V gene's germline CDR1 is SGHAT and CDR2 FQNNGV. The CDR3 DNA reads as TGTGCCAGCAGCTTACAGAACTATGGCTACACCTTC. This gives the protein CASSLQNYGYTF.